Reported below is one T cell receptor beta chain. Methods used by the authors: The assay estimated nucleated cells by amplifying reference gene primers. Using immunoSEQ multiplex PCR, the repertoire was profiled, and TCRdb retains in-frame clones only, with some absent. The V and J calls and clone size come from that table; D and trimming were worked out from the DNA. The data show over 300,000 clones, 90% seen once. The data belong to a study of blood T cell repertoires in COVID-19. Study-level information: Samples came from the United States, Italy and Spain, spanning acute and convalescent COVID-19. The cDNA or gDNA used as material had been derived from T cells, B-cell-depleted T cells, or PBMCs.

V was shortened by 0 bases and J by 6 bases, with 14 bases between the two germline ends. Germline V CDR1 and CDR2: SGHTA, FQGNSA. The CDR3 contains 15 residues. This chain uses TRBV7-2 with TRBJ1-2; D uncertain. Sequencing was performed on peripheral blood. The receptor's source is a man younger than 35 with active or convalescent COVID-19. This CDR3 is CASSLAGREVHGYTF. The CDR3 DNA follows: TGTGCCAGCAGCTTAGCTGGTCGGGAAGTCCATGGCTACACCTTC.